One and the same sample provided the 28 T cell receptor beta chains below, sequenced in a study of blood T cell repertoires in COVID-19. Libraries were prepared by immunoSEQ multiplex PCR; TCRdb keeps only in-frame clonotypes and omits some of them. This repertoire shows some 400,000 clones, 80% to 90% found once; its top ten account for about 2.1%. Source material: peripheral blood. These receptors were collected from a woman aged 60-75 years with COVID-19, enrolled during active disease.

The CDR3 nucleotides read TGTGCCAGCAGTGGTAGTAGCTCTATGAGCTCCTACGAGCAGTACTTC. It yields the protein CASSGSSSMSSYEQYF. This chain connects TRBV9 to TRBJ2-7; unclear D gene. Trimming took 5 bases from V and 0 from J, leaving 18 bases between them. Germline V gene lookup returns CDR1 SGDLS and CDR2 YYNGEE. The CDR3 runs to 16 residues.

This chain joins TRBV10-1 and TRBJ2-5; D gene uncertain. The CDR3 length is 13 residues. Trimming shortened V by 8 bases and J by 1 base, and 11 bases separated the two germline ends. Germline values: CDR1 WNHNN, CDR2 SYGVQD (reference sequence). CDR3 protein: CASGTDIQETQYF. CDR3 bases: TGCGCCAGCGGTACCGACATCCAAGAGACCCAGTACTTC.

This clone was seen once. The chain links TRBV30 to TRBJ1-4; D is possibly TRBD1 (6 bases). Germline V lookup: CDR1 GTSNPN, CDR2 SVGIG (reference sequence). The CDR3 runs 19 residues. The V end lost 2 bases, the J end lost 2 bases, and 24 bases lay between the germline ends. The CDR3 sequence is CAWSSLVGGLLSTNEKLFF. The CDR3 DNA is TGTGCCTGGAGTAGCTTAGTAGGGGGTCTATTGTCTACTAATGAAAAACTGTTTTTT.

This clone has a single count. The chain combines TRBV3-1 (or the pseudogene TRBV3-2) with TRBJ1-1; the D gene is possibly TRBD1 (6 bases). Germline V gene data show CDR1 as LGHDT and CDR2 as YNNKEL (reference sequence). Trimming removed 6 bases at V and 5 bases at J, with 16 bases between. The CDR3 runs 14 residues. The CDR3 spells CASRHTGSGTEAFF. The CDR3 DNA sequence: TGTGCCAGCAGACACACAGGGTCGGGGACTGAAGCTTTCTTT.

The chain is built from TRBV12-5 and TRBJ2-2, with D maybe TRBD1 (6 bases). V was cut by 0 bases and J by 7 bases, with 21 bases left in between. CDR3 length: 18 amino acids. Germline V gene lookup returns CDR1 LGHNT and CDR2 FRNRAP. CDR3 amino acids: CASGLVQDGTTRVGELFF. The CDR3 DNA reads TGTGCTAGTGGTTTGGTGCAGGACGGGACAACCCGGGTCGGGGAGCTGTTTTTT.

This clone was counted a single time. An end of the junction differs from the germline gene, which may be a read error. The chain links TRBV19 to TRBJ1-5; D gene ambiguous. The CDR3 loop spans 14 amino acids. Germline V CDR1 and CDR2: LNHDA, SQIVND (reference sequence). For the CDR3, the DNA is TGTGCCAGTAGCATAGGGCCTAGCAATCAGCCCCAGCATTTT. Translated: CASSIGPSNQPQHF.

The rearrangement links TRBV11-2 to TRBJ2-1, with D possibly matching TRBD2 (7 bases). The germline V gene encodes CDR1 SGHAT and CDR2 FQNNGV. Trimming removed 8 bases from V and 4 bases from J, with 15 bases in between. The CDR3 contains 14 residues. DNA for the CDR3: TGTGCCAGCGCGGCCGAGGGGGGGTACAATGAGCAGTTCTTC. It codes for CASAAEGGYNEQFF. The full variable domain, with the rest looked up from reference TRBV11-2 and TRBJ2-1, is EAGVAQSPRYKIIEKRQSVAFWCNPISGHATLYWYQQILGQGPKLLIQFQNNGVVDDSQLPKDRFSAERLKGVDSTLKIQPAKLEDSAVYLCASAAEGGYNEQFFGPGTRLTVL.

V usage is TRBV19 and J usage is TRBJ2-4; TRBD2 aligns across 12 bases. V shed 4 bases, J shed 0 bases, and the junction held 4 bases outside the gene matches. Germline CDR1 is LNHDA and CDR2 is SQIVND (reference sequence). This CDR3 comprises 17 residues. The CDR3 is CASSRLAGALAKNIQYF. CDR3 nucleotides: TGTGCCAGTAGTAGACTAGCGGGGGCCTTAGCCAAAAACATTCAGTACTTC.

The chain couples TRBV18 to TRBJ1-1; D is possibly TRBD1 (6 bases). This CDR3 spans 16 amino acids. The ends were cut back, 3 bases at V and 1 base at J, with 15 bases in the middle. From germline, CDR1 is KGHSH and CDR2 LQKENI. CDR3 nucleotide sequence: TGTGCCAGCTCACCTTCCTTCCAGGGGACGAACACTGAAGCTTTCTTT. It yields the protein CASSPSFQGTNTEAFF. Supplemented by reference TRBV18 and TRBJ1-1, the full variable domain reads NAGVMQNPRHLVRRRGQEARLRCSPMKGHSHVYWYRQLPEEGLKFMVYLQKENIIDESGMPKERFSAEFPKEGPSILRIQQVVRGDSAAYFCASSPSFQGTNTEAFFGQGTRLTVV.

This chain uses TRBV6-6 with TRBJ1-1; D may be TRBD1 (6 bases). The CDR3 totals 15 residues. Trimming stripped 2 bases from V and 0 bases from J, with 10 bases between. Germline-derived CDR1 and CDR2 are MNHNY and SVGAGI (reference sequence). The CDR3 loop reads CASSYAGQMNTEAFF. The CDR3 DNA is TGTGCCAGCAGTTACGCCGGACAGATGAACACTGAAGCTTTCTTT.

The V call is TRBV7-9, the J call TRBJ2-2, with 8 bases aligning to TRBD1. The CDR3 sequence is 12 residues long. Germline values: CDR1 SEHNR, CDR2 FQNEAQ (reference sequence). CDR3 DNA sequence: TGTGCAAGGACAGGGATGACCGGGGAGCTGTTTTTT. It translates to CARTGMTGELFF. Variable domain in full (rest from reference TRBV7-9 and TRBJ2-2): DTGVSQNPRHKITKRGQNVTFRCDPISEHNRLYWYRQTLGQGPEFLTYFQNEAQLEKSRLLSDRFSAERPKGSFSTLEIQRTEQGDSAMYLCARTGMTGELFFGEGSRLTVL.

The rearrangement uses TRBV2 and TRBJ1-2, with TRBD1 matching 10 bases. Germline CDR1 is SNHLY and CDR2 is FYNNEI. Trimming cost V 8 bases and J 4 bases; bases outside gene matches: 7. The CDR3 extends over 14 amino acids. CDR3 amino acids: CASGETGGVYGYTF. In DNA, the CDR3 is TGTGCCAGCGGAGAGACAGGGGGCGTCTATGGCTACACCTTC.

With respect to this clone: One end of the junction varies from germline; a read error may be responsible. The chain joins TRBV19 to TRBJ2-1, with a possible D match to TRBD1 (6 bases). Germline values: CDR1 LNHDA, CDR2 SQIVND (reference sequence). The CDR3 covers 11 residues. CDR3 amino acids: CASIRGGEVLF. Here the CDR3 DNA reads TGTGCCAGTATTAGAGGGGGTGAGGTGCTCTTC.

The CDR3 DNA reads as TGTGCCAGTAGTCCCCAGGGACAGGGAACCAATCAGCCCCAGCATTTT. It encodes CASSPQGQGTNQPQHF. This chain links TRBV19 with TRBJ1-5; 9 nucleotides agree with TRBD1. This CDR3 contains 16 residues. V shed 5 bases and J 3 bases; nucleotides not matched to a gene: 8. Germline V gene sequence: CDR1 LNHDA, CDR2 SQIVND (reference sequence).

Notes on this clone: A read error may explain this, as a much larger clone is one base away. The genes are TRBV3-1 (or the pseudogene TRBV3-2) and TRBJ2-2, with D tentatively TRBD1 (5 bases). V was pared by 5 bases and J by 1 base, with 8 bases between. Germline loops: CDR1 LGHDT, CDR2 YNNKEL (reference sequence). CDR3 length: 14 amino acids. CDR3 nucleotide sequence: TGTGCCAGCAGCACGACAGAGAACACCGGGGAGCTGTTTTTT. This gives the protein CASSTTENTGELFF.

The chain recombines TRBV7-3 with TRBJ1-1, with 7 positions matching TRBD1. The CDR3 is made up of 14 amino acids. J gave up 1 base and V 5 bases, and 4 bases lay outside the gene matches. Germline V gene lookup returns CDR1 SGHTA and CDR2 FQGTGA. This CDR3 is CASSPGTENTEAFF. DNA for the CDR3: TGTGCCAGCAGCCCAGGGACAGAGAACACTGAAGCTTTCTTT.

This rearrangement joins TRBV2 to TRBJ1-4; maybe TRBD1 (6 bases). The germline V and J ends were trimmed by 5 bases and 13 bases, with 11 bases remaining between them. The CDR3 sequence is 11 residues long. The V gene's germline CDR1 is SNHLY and CDR2 FYNNEI. The CDR3 reads CASSYTGTLFF. In DNA, the CDR3 is TGTGCCAGCAGTTACACAGGGACACTGTTTTTT.

This rearrangement joins TRBV27 to TRBJ2-3, with D tentatively TRBD2 (6 bases). CDR3 length: 16 residues. The germline V and J ends were trimmed by 4 bases and 4 bases, with 18 bases remaining between them. The germline V gene encodes CDR1 MNHEY and CDR2 SMNVEV (reference sequence). This CDR3 is CASSSAEGPRADTQYF. CDR3 DNA: TGTGCCAGCAGTTCCGCGGAGGGCCCGCGGGCAGATACGCAGTATTTT.

The chain uses TRBV24-1 and TRBJ2-7; perhaps TRBD1 as D (8 bases). Germline lookup yields CDR1 KGHDR and CDR2 SFDVKD. The CDR3 has 13 amino acids. Trimming took off 9 bases at V and 1 base at J, with 12 bases between the two ends. The CDR3 here is CATAGDRSYEQYF. The CDR3 coding sequence is TGTGCCACCGCGGGGGACAGGTCCTACGAGCAGTACTTC.

The genes are TRBV7-9 and TRBJ2-5; 12 bases align to TRBD2. The CDR3 has 14 residues. With V trimmed by 6 bases and J by 4 bases, 3 bases remained unmatched. Germline loops: CDR1 SEHNR, CDR2 FQNEAQ (reference sequence). The CDR3, as DNA: TGTGCCAGCAGTTCTAGCGGGGGGGTAGAGACCCAGTACTTC. It yields the protein CASSSSGGVETQYF.

The J gene is TRBJ2-5, the V gene TRBV27; D uncertain. V was trimmed by 5 bases and J by 0 bases, leaving 7 bases between them. The CDR3 length is 13 residues. Germline CDR1 and CDR2: MNHEY and SMNVEV (reference sequence). The CDR3 bases are TGTGCCAGCAGTACTAAGTACCAAGAGACCCAGTACTTC. Translating gives CASSTKYQETQYF.

CDR3 protein: CASSEVVDTQYF. The CDR3 DNA sequence: TGTGCCAGCAGTGAAGTAGTAGATACGCAGTATTTT. The chain uses TRBV6-1 and TRBJ2-3; D remains unclear. V was pared by 1 base and J by 5 bases, with 4 bases between. This CDR3 region has 12 residues. Germline CDR1 reads MNHNS; CDR2 reads SASEGT.

The chain joins TRBV19 to TRBJ1-1; D not resolved. The CDR3 is 12 amino acids. Trimming removed 3 bases at V and 11 bases at J, with 13 bases between. Germline V gives CDR1 LNHDA, CDR2 SQIVND (reference sequence). CDR3 region: CASSISPGWAFF. DNA for the CDR3: TGTGCCAGTAGTATTTCGCCGGGGTGGGCTTTCTTT. The full variable domain, its missing parts supplied by reference TRBV19 and TRBJ1-1, is DGGITQSPKYLFRKEGQNVTLSCEQNLNHDAMYWYRQDPGQGLRLIYYSQIVNDFQKGDIAEGYSVSREKKESFPLTVTSAQKNPTAFYLCASSISPGWAFFGQGTRLTVV.

The chain uses TRBV30 and TRBJ2-5; D is possibly TRBD1 (6 bases). Trimming left V 2 bases short and J 2 bases short, with 9 bases between. Germline V gene lookup returns CDR1 GTSNPN and CDR2 SVGIG (reference sequence). The CDR3 runs 13 residues. The DNA for the CDR3 is TGTGCCTGGAGTAGGACAGAACAAGAGACCCAGTACTTC. Amino acids: CAWSRTEQETQYF.

This chain links TRBV15 with TRBJ2-2, with a weak D call TRBD1 (6 bases). The length of the CDR3 is 15 residues. V was cut by 3 bases and J by 2 bases, with 10 bases left in between. The V gene's germline CDR1 is LNHNV and CDR2 YYDKDF (reference sequence). CDR3 sequence (DNA): TGTGCCACCAGCAGCGGGACACGCAACACCGGGGAGCTGTTTTTT. It yields the protein CATSSGTRNTGELFF.

V usage is TRBV14 and J usage is TRBJ1-1, with D maybe TRBD1 (6 bases). V lost 4 bases to trimming and J lost 6 bases, with 15 bases between them. The CDR3 sequence is 14 residues long. CDR1 is SGHDN and CDR2 is FVKESK in the germline V gene. CDR3 in amino acids: CASSLGGAGAEAFF. In DNA, the CDR3 is TGTGCCAGCAGCCTTGGGGGGGCCGGGGCTGAAGCTTTCTTT.

The gene calls are TRBV3-1 (or the pseudogene TRBV3-2) and TRBJ2-3; TRBD1 might be the D (5 bases). This CDR3 has 16 amino acids. Trimming shortened V by 0 bases and J by 0 bases, and 10 bases separated the two germline ends. The germline V gene has CDR1 LGHDT and CDR2 YNNKEL (reference sequence). CDR3 bases: TGTGCCAGCAGCCAAGAACACAGGCCCAGCACAGATACGCAGTATTTT. It codes for CASSQEHRPSTDTQYF.

The rearrangement joins TRBV4-2 to TRBJ1-2; 11 bases are a match to TRBD1. V lost 1 base and J lost 6; bases outside the gene matches: 1. The CDR3 length is 14 residues. CDR1 and CDR2 (germline): LGHNA, YNFKEQ. The CDR3 is CASSQGDRGDGYTF. CDR3 nucleotides: TGTGCCAGCAGCCAAGGGGACAGGGGGGATGGCTACACCTTC.